The 13 T cell receptor beta chains listed next were all sequenced from one sample in a study of long-term antiretroviral therapy in people with HIV. Sequencing used immunoSEQ v3.0 at survey level. TCRdb's table, derived via immunoSEQ multiplex PCR, lists solely in-frame clones and lacks some. The data hold about 22,000 clones, with approximately 90% observed a single time. The sequencing here drew on unsorted PBMCs, taken 1.8 years before starting antiretroviral therapy. All receptors come from a woman aged 25 to 39 with HIV.

The chain joins TRBV5-4 to TRBJ2-6; weak D call: TRBD1 (5 bases). CDR1 SGHNT and CDR2 YYREEE come from the germline V gene (reference sequence). The CDR3 has 17 amino acids. V dropped 1 base and J dropped 1 base, with 12 bases sitting between them. The CDR3 loop reads CASSLQGALSGANVLTF. CDR3 nucleotides: TGTGCCAGCAGCTTGCAGGGCGCTTTGTCTGGGGCCAACGTCCTGACTTTC.

This chain joins TRBV6-1 and TRBJ2-7; no clear D gene. CDR1 MNHNS and CDR2 SASEGT come from the germline V gene. V lost 1 base and J 4 bases, leaving 5 bases between the germline ends. This CDR3 is 12 amino acids long. The CDR3 sequence: CASSEGGYEQYF. DNA for the CDR3: TGTGCCAGCAGTGAAGGCGGATACGAGCAGTACTTC.

The chain employs TRBV10-1 and TRBJ1-5; perhaps TRBD1 as D (5 bases). CDR3 length: 12 amino acids. V lost 5 bases and J 7 bases, leaving 9 bases between the germline ends. Germline-derived CDR1 and CDR2 are WNHNN and SYGVQD (reference sequence). The CDR3 loop is CASSHQGQPQHF. DNA for the CDR3: TGCGCCAGCAGTCACCAGGGCCAGCCCCAGCATTTT.

This sequence joins TRBV5-1 and TRBJ1-3; D ambiguous. V shed 4 bases and J shed 3 bases, with 14 bases lying between them. Germline V gene lookup returns CDR1 SGHRS and CDR2 YFSETQ. There are 15 residues in the CDR3. Here the CDR3 DNA reads TGCGCCAGCAGCCGAGCCCCTAACAGTGGAAACACCATATATTTT. It translates to CASSRAPNSGNTIYF.

The chain carries TRBV4-2 and TRBJ2-3; tentative D call: TRBD2 (5 bases). Germline loops: CDR1 LGHNA, CDR2 YNFKEQ. The CDR3 covers 14 residues. The V and J ends lost 3 bases and 1 base respectively, with 8 bases between them. The CDR3 region is CASSHWGGTDTQYF. The CDR3 bases are TGTGCCAGCAGCCACTGGGGAGGCACAGATACGCAGTATTTT.

V and J are TRBV10-1 and TRBJ2-6, with D perhaps matching TRBD2 (5 bases). CDR3 length equals 15 residues. Germline loops: CDR1 WNHNN, CDR2 SYGVQD (reference sequence). V was shortened by 8 bases and J by 0 bases, with 11 bases between the two germline ends. This CDR3 reads CASSPGISGANVLTF. The CDR3 DNA reads TGCGCCAGCTCCCCGGGGATCTCTGGGGCCAACGTCCTGACTTTC.

The genes are TRBV13 and TRBJ1-3; D is unclear. The CDR3 has 14 amino acids. V was pared by 3 bases and J by 0 bases, with 6 bases between. Germline lookup yields CDR1 PRHDT and CDR2 FYEKMQ (reference sequence). The CDR3: CASSLRSSGNTIYF. In DNA form, the CDR3 reads TGTGCCAGCAGCTTGCGTAGCTCTGGAAACACCATATATTTT.

The J gene is TRBJ2-3, the V gene TRBV5-1, with D uncertain. Germline CDR1 reads SGHRS; CDR2 reads YFSETQ. This CDR3 is built from 14 residues. V lost 4 bases and J 0 bases, leaving 9 bases between the germline ends. CDR3 in amino acids: CASSGGLSTDTQYF. Written as DNA, the CDR3 is TGCGCCAGCAGCGGTGGGCTAAGCACAGATACGCAGTATTTT.

The chain combines TRBV5-4 with TRBJ1-1; the D gene is possibly TRBD1 (6 bases). Germline V CDR1 and CDR2: SGHNT, YYREEE (reference sequence). Trimming took off 0 bases at V and 4 bases at J, with 13 bases between the two ends. CDR3 length: 15 amino acids. CDR3 coding DNA: TGTGCCAGCAGCTTGGTGGTGGGGGCGGGCACTGAAGCTTTCTTT. It yields the protein CASSLVVGAGTEAFF.

The chain is built from TRBV19 and TRBJ1-5; unclear D gene. CDR3 length: 15 residues. The V gene's germline CDR1 is LNHDA and CDR2 SQIVND (reference sequence). Trimming left V 6 bases short and J 4 bases short, with 16 bases between. This CDR3 reads CASSTPGSINQPQHF. CDR3 nucleotides: TGTGCCAGTAGCACCCCCGGGTCGATTAATCAGCCCCAGCATTTT.

The rearrangement uses TRBV7-3 and TRBJ2-1; TRBD2 is a possible D gene (5 bases). The CDR3 loop spans 14 amino acids. The V end was cut by 2 bases, the J end by 7 bases, with 12 bases between. Germline V CDR1 and CDR2: SGHTA, FQGTGA. CDR3 amino acids: CASSLGSGGNEQFF. DNA for the CDR3: TGTGCCAGCAGCTTAGGGAGTGGAGGAAATGAGCAGTTCTTC.

The chain combines TRBV27 with TRBJ2-6, with D uncertain. V lost 3 bases to trimming and J lost 1 base, with 1 base between them. This CDR3 region has 13 residues. The V gene's germline CDR1 is MNHEY and CDR2 SMNVEV (reference sequence). The CDR3 DNA reads as TGTGCCAGCAGTTTTTCTGGGGCCAACGTCCTGACTTTC. Protein sequence: CASSFSGANVLTF.

The chain has TRBV11-2 and TRBJ2-7; possibly TRBD2 for D (5 bases). From germline, CDR1 is SGHAT and CDR2 FQNNGV. V shed 5 bases and J shed 7 bases, with 12 bases lying between them. This CDR3 spans 12 amino acids. This CDR3 reads CASSTRGMEQYF. CDR3 coding DNA: TGTGCCAGCAGCACCAGAGGGATGGAGCAGTACTTC. Filled out from reference TRBV11-2 and TRBJ2-7, the complete variable domain reads EAGVAQSPRYKIIEKRQSVAFWCNPISGHATLYWYQQILGQGPKLLIQFQNNGVVDDSQLPKDRFSAERLKGVDSTLKIQPAKLEDSAVYLCASSTRGMEQYFGPGTRLTVT.